The sequence of this TCR beta chain was determined in a study of early T cells in non-severe SARS-CoV-2 infection. At the level of the study: Alpha and beta chains were unpaired, from unsorted whole-blood bulk RNA. Study-level findings and limits: VDJdb matching skewed toward anti-spike CD8 responses, missing private and CD4 specificities.

V was shortened by 6 bases and J by 6 bases, with 7 bases between the two germline ends. The CDR3 is 11 residues long. The germline CDR1 and CDR2 sequences are SNHLY and FYNNEI. Molecules of cDNA were individually given unique molecular identifiers that were attached to them. MiXCR was run by TCRdb on the 5' RACE reads, yielding one entry per CDR3 protein. The sample shows tens of thousands of distinct CDR3 sequences, 7.7% of them seen only once. Points on this clonotype: No antigen is known for it.

The chain joins TRBV2 to TRBJ2-3, with D uncertain. This clonotype originated in an adult who was a healthcare worker with PCR-confirmed SARS-CoV-2 infection or an uninfected control (not recorded which). The source material was whole blood. This chain's CDR3 is CASSLMDTQYF. For the CDR3, the DNA is TGTGCCAGCAGCCTTATGGATACGCAGTATTTT.